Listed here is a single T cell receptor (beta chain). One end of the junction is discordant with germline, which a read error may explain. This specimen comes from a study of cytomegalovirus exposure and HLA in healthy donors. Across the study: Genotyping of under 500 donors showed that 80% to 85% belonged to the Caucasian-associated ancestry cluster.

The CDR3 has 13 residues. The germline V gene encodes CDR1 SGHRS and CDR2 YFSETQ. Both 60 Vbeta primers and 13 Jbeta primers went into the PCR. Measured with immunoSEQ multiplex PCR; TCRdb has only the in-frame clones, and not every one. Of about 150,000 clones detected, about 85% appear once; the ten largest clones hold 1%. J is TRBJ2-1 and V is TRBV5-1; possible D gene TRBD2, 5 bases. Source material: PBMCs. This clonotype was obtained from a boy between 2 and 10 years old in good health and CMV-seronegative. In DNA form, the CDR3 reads TGCGCCAGCAGATTGGGAGTCTACAATGAGCAGTTCTTC. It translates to CASRLGVYNEQFF.